These T cell receptor beta chains were read from a single sample in a study of shared clonotypes between healthy human individuals. TCRdb's copy holds only in-frame clones and misses some; the assay was immunoSEQ multiplex PCR. The top ten clones hold 0.35% to 0.5% of a sample with about 2.3 million clones, 90% to 95% of them seen once. Input material: naive CD4+ T cells from PBMCs. The origin of the receptors is a man aged 18 to 35 in good health. Some clones in this sample may be carry-over from other donors' samples. The CDR3 runs from the conserved cysteine through the conserved F or W. D genes are given only for firm matches. Size is omitted from some rows. Given values are once, few, many or a class for expanded clones.

d_call: NA
clone_size: NA
j_call: TRBJ2-7
v_call: TRBV7-9
cdr3_nt: TGTGCCAGCAGCTTCAGTGGGGTGGACGAGCAGTACTTC
cdr3_aa: CASSFSGVDEQYF

d_call: NA
clone_size: NA
j_call: TRBJ2-1
v_call: TRBV7-2
cdr3_nt: TGTGCCAGCAGCTCCGGTAGGCGGACCCACTCCTACAATGAGCAGTTCTTC
cdr3_aa: CASSSGRRTHSYNEQFF

d_call: NA
clone_size: NA
j_call: TRBJ2-7
v_call: TRBV19
cdr3_nt: TGTGCCAGTACCGACCGGGGACACTCCTACGAGCAGTACTTC
cdr3_aa: CASTDRGHSYEQYF

d_call: NA
clone_size: once
j_call: TRBJ1-5
v_call: TRBV6-1
cdr3_nt: TGTGCCAGCAGTGCGCAGCCCGGGGGCAATCAGCCCCAGCATTTT
cdr3_aa: CASSAQPGGNQPQHF

d_call: NA
clone_size: NA
j_call: TRBJ2-2
v_call: TRBV18
cdr3_nt: TGTGCCAGCTCACCACCTCCGGGGTCCGGGGAGCTGTTTTTT
cdr3_aa: CASSPPPGSGELFF

d_call: NA
clone_size: NA
j_call: TRBJ2-3
v_call: TRBV7-6
cdr3_nt: TGTGCCAGCAGCCCAGCTAGCACAGATACGCAGTATTTT
cdr3_aa: CASSPASTDTQYF

d_call: NA
clone_size: NA
j_call: TRBJ2-5
v_call: TRBV6-6
cdr3_nt: TGTGCCAGCACGTACCGACACAAGGGGCAAGAGACCCAGTACTTC
cdr3_aa: CASTYRHKGQETQYF

d_call: TRBD2
clone_size: NA
j_call: TRBJ2-2
v_call: TRBV5-1
cdr3_nt: TGCGCCAGCAGCCTCTTAGCGGGAGGCGGCCAGGGGGAGCTGTTTTTT
cdr3_aa: CASSLLAGGGQGELFF

d_call: TRBD1
clone_size: NA
j_call: TRBJ2-5
v_call: TRBV18
cdr3_nt: TGTGCCAGCTCACCTGGGACAGGGGGAGAGGAGACCCAGTACTTC
cdr3_aa: CASSPGTGGEETQYF

d_call: NA
clone_size: NA
j_call: TRBJ1-2
v_call: TRBV6-1
cdr3_nt: TGTGCCAGCAGTGAACTTGACAGATACTATGGCTACACCTTC
cdr3_aa: CASSELDRYYGYTF

d_call: NA
clone_size: NA
j_call: TRBJ2-1
v_call: TRBV28
cdr3_nt: TGTGCCAGCAGATCGGGATTGAATGAGCAGTTCTTC
cdr3_aa: CASRSGLNEQFF

d_call: NA
clone_size: NA
j_call: TRBJ1-1
v_call: TRBV6-6
cdr3_nt: TGTGCCAGCAGGATACTGGCAATGAACACTGAAGCTTTCTTT
cdr3_aa: CASRILAMNTEAFF

d_call: NA
clone_size: NA
j_call: TRBJ2-5
v_call: TRBV27
cdr3_nt: TGTGCCAGCAGTCCTCAGGGTGGGGGCGAGACCCAGTACTTC
cdr3_aa: CASSPQGGGETQYF

d_call: NA
clone_size: NA
j_call: TRBJ2-5
v_call: TRBV15
cdr3_nt: TGTGCCACCACGACCTGGGGGCCGGGCGAGACCCAGTACTTC
cdr3_aa: CATTTWGPGETQYF

d_call: NA
clone_size: once
j_call: TRBJ2-7
v_call: TRBV27
cdr3_nt: TGTGCCAGCAGTTTATCTAAATTTTTCGGGGGCCTCTCCTACGAGCAGTACTTC
cdr3_aa: CASSLSKFFGGLSYEQYF

d_call: TRBD2
clone_size: NA
j_call: TRBJ2-3
v_call: TRBV7-2
cdr3_nt: TGTGCCAGCAGCTTAGTTAGCGGGAGGGCCTGGACAGATACGCAGTATTTT
cdr3_aa: CASSLVSGRAWTDTQYF

d_call: NA
clone_size: NA
j_call: TRBJ2-6
v_call: TRBV11-3
cdr3_nt: TGTGCCAGCAGCTTAGGGGGCACCACTGGGGCCAACGTCCTGACTTTC
cdr3_aa: CASSLGGTTGANVLTF

d_call: TRBD1
clone_size: NA
j_call: TRBJ2-3
v_call: TRBV28
cdr3_nt: TGTGCCAGCAGATCGACAGGGGGCGTTTATACGCAGTATTTT
cdr3_aa: CASRSTGGVYTQYF

d_call: NA
clone_size: once
j_call: TRBJ1-5
v_call: TRBV5-5
cdr3_nt: TGTGCCAGCAGCTTTAGGGTTAGCAATCAGCCCCAGCATTTT
cdr3_aa: CASSFRVSNQPQHF

d_call: NA
clone_size: NA
j_call: TRBJ1-5
v_call: TRBV2
cdr3_nt: TGTGCCAGCAGTGCAACGACAGTAGATCAGCCCCAGCATTTT
cdr3_aa: CASSATTVDQPQHF

d_call: NA
clone_size: NA
j_call: TRBJ2-7
v_call: TRBV11-2
cdr3_nt: TGTGCCAGCAGCTTAGGCAATTCCTACGAGCAGTACTTC
cdr3_aa: CASSLGNSYEQYF

d_call: NA
clone_size: NA
j_call: TRBJ1-3
v_call: TRBV5-1
cdr3_nt: TGCGCCAGCGGCTTGGCTTCAGGAAACACCATATATTTT
cdr3_aa: CASGLASGNTIYF

d_call: TRBD1
clone_size: NA
j_call: TRBJ2-2
v_call: TRBV7-9
cdr3_nt: TGTGCCAGCAGCCGGACAGGGGTGGCTACCGGGGAGCTGTTTTTT
cdr3_aa: CASSRTGVATGELFF

d_call: TRBD1
clone_size: NA
j_call: TRBJ1-2
v_call: TRBV5-1
cdr3_nt: TGCGCCAGCAGCGCCGGACAGGCGATCTATGGCTACACCTTC
cdr3_aa: CASSAGQAIYGYTF

d_call: NA
clone_size: NA
j_call: TRBJ2-7
v_call: TRBV7-2
cdr3_nt: TGTGCCAGCAGCTTAGTTCCGGGACCCTACGAGCAGTACTTC
cdr3_aa: CASSLVPGPYEQYF

d_call: NA
clone_size: NA
j_call: TRBJ2-1
v_call: TRBV7-9
cdr3_nt: TGTGCCAGCAGCCCCGGGGGTTACAATGAGCAGTTCTTC
cdr3_aa: CASSPGGYNEQFF

d_call: NA
clone_size: NA
j_call: TRBJ2-3
v_call: TRBV7-9
cdr3_nt: TGTGCCAGCAGCCCAGGCACAGATACGCAGTATTTT
cdr3_aa: CASSPGTDTQYF

d_call: TRBD1
clone_size: NA
j_call: TRBJ2-3
v_call: TRBV30
cdr3_nt: TGTGCCTGGGACAGGGCCGCAGATACGCAGTATTTT
cdr3_aa: CAWDRAADTQYF

d_call: TRBD2
clone_size: NA
j_call: TRBJ2-7
v_call: TRBV10-1
cdr3_nt: TGCGCCAGCAGTGAAGGCGGGAGGGTACGCGAGCAGTACTTC
cdr3_aa: CASSEGGRVREQYF

d_call: NA
clone_size: NA
j_call: TRBJ2-6
v_call: TRBV14
cdr3_nt: TGTGCCAGCAGCCATGGTGGGCAGGCGCGCTCTGGGGCCAACGTCCTGACTTTC
cdr3_aa: CASSHGGQARSGANVLTF

d_call: NA
clone_size: NA
j_call: TRBJ2-5
v_call: TRBV14
cdr3_nt: TGTGCCAGCAGCCAAGAATATGAGACCCAGTACTTC
cdr3_aa: CASSQEYETQYF

d_call: NA
clone_size: NA
j_call: TRBJ2-5
v_call: TRBV6-5
cdr3_nt: TGTGCCAGCAGTTACAACCAGGCCCCAGTGACCCAGTACTTC
cdr3_aa: CASSYNQAPVTQYF

d_call: TRBD2
clone_size: NA
j_call: TRBJ2-7
v_call: TRBV30
cdr3_nt: TGTGCCTGGAGTGTAGGCCTAGCGGGAGTCTACGAGCAGTACTTC
cdr3_aa: CAWSVGLAGVYEQYF

d_call: NA
clone_size: NA
j_call: TRBJ2-3
v_call: TRBV18
cdr3_nt: TGTGCCAGCTCACCAAGGCAGGGTGGTGCCACAGATACGCAGTATTTT
cdr3_aa: CASSPRQGGATDTQYF

d_call: NA
clone_size: NA
j_call: TRBJ2-2
v_call: TRBV6-1
cdr3_nt: TGTGCCAGCAGCCTACATCTCGGACAGACCGGGGAGCTGTTTTTT
cdr3_aa: CASSLHLGQTGELFF

d_call: NA
clone_size: NA
j_call: TRBJ1-3
v_call: TRBV27
cdr3_nt: TGTGCCAGCAGTTTTCGGGGATTCGGAAACACCATATATTTT
cdr3_aa: CASSFRGFGNTIYF

d_call: TRBD2
clone_size: NA
j_call: TRBJ2-7
v_call: TRBV6-6
cdr3_nt: TGTGCCAGCAGTCCGGGGGGTGGTCGGACCTACGAGCAGTACTTC
cdr3_aa: CASSPGGGRTYEQYF

d_call: NA
clone_size: NA
j_call: TRBJ1-4
v_call: TRBV30
cdr3_nt: TGTGCCTGGAGACGGGCCGCAACTAATGAAAAACTGTTTTTT
cdr3_aa: CAWRRAATNEKLFF

d_call: NA
clone_size: NA
j_call: TRBJ2-7
v_call: TRBV23-1
cdr3_nt: TGCGCCATACAGGGGCGGGGTCGCAACGAGCAGTACTTC
cdr3_aa: CAIQGRGRNEQYF

d_call: NA
clone_size: once
j_call: TRBJ1-4
v_call: TRBV6-5
cdr3_nt: TGTGCCAGCAGTGAGGGACCCCTGTTTTTT
cdr3_aa: CASSEGPLFF

d_call: NA
clone_size: once
j_call: TRBJ2-7
v_call: TRBV19
cdr3_nt: TGTGCCAGTAGTCCCTCGAGGGGGACGTTCGAGCAGTACTTC
cdr3_aa: CASSPSRGTFEQYF

d_call: TRBD2
clone_size: NA
j_call: TRBJ2-3
v_call: TRBV28
cdr3_nt: TGTGCCAGCAAGAACGGGAGGGCCGCCCCAGATACGCAGTATTTT
cdr3_aa: CASKNGRAAPDTQYF

d_call: NA
clone_size: NA
j_call: TRBJ1-4
v_call: TRBV6-5
cdr3_nt: TGTGCCAGCAGTTACAATCGACAGACTAATGAAAAACTGTTTTTT
cdr3_aa: CASSYNRQTNEKLFF

d_call: NA
clone_size: NA
j_call: TRBJ2-7
v_call: TRBV13
cdr3_nt: TGTGCCAGCAGCTATAAGAACAGGGAGGACGAGCAGTACTTC
cdr3_aa: CASSYKNREDEQYF

d_call: NA
clone_size: NA
j_call: TRBJ1-5
v_call: TRBV9
cdr3_nt: TGTGCCAGCAGCATCGGGACGGACAGCAATCAGCCCCAGCATTTT
cdr3_aa: CASSIGTDSNQPQHF

d_call: TRBD1
clone_size: NA
j_call: TRBJ2-7
v_call: TRBV7-9
cdr3_nt: TGTGCCAGCAGCCGAACCACGAGAACAAACCGGGACAGGGGTGAGCAGTACTTC
cdr3_aa: CASSRTTRTNRDRGEQYF

d_call: NA
clone_size: NA
j_call: TRBJ2-7
v_call: TRBV7-9
cdr3_nt: TGTGCCAGCACCGAGAGGACAGACTACGAGCAGTACTTC
cdr3_aa: CASTERTDYEQYF

d_call: TRBD2
clone_size: NA
j_call: TRBJ2-3
v_call: TRBV6-4
cdr3_nt: TGTGCCAGCAGTGTCGACCCAGCGGGAGGTACGCAGTATTTT
cdr3_aa: CASSVDPAGGTQYF

d_call: NA
clone_size: NA
j_call: TRBJ2-5
v_call: TRBV6-5
cdr3_nt: TGTGCCAGCAAGTCGTCCGTTGGGGAGACCCAGTACTTC
cdr3_aa: CASKSSVGETQYF

d_call: TRBD1
clone_size: NA
j_call: TRBJ2-1
v_call: TRBV5-1
cdr3_nt: TGCGCCAGCAGCTTGGCGGGGACAGGGGGCAATGAGCAGTTCTTC
cdr3_aa: CASSLAGTGGNEQFF

d_call: NA
clone_size: NA
j_call: TRBJ1-4
v_call: TRBV6-1
cdr3_nt: TGTGCCAGCGGAGACTCAACTAATGAAAAACTGTTTTTT
cdr3_aa: CASGDSTNEKLFF

d_call: TRBD1
clone_size: NA
j_call: TRBJ1-1
v_call: TRBV5-6
cdr3_nt: TGTGCCAGCAGCTTTGGGACAGGGTCGGGAACTGAAGCTTTCTTT
cdr3_aa: CASSFGTGSGTEAFF